This is a list of T cell receptor beta chains from one sample in a study of T cells after yellow fever vaccination. One entry per CDR3 protein, called by TCRdb with MiXCR from the 5' RACE reads. The sample holds 450,000 to 600,000 distinct CDR3 sequences, roughly a sixth seen once. Specimen: PBMCs, collected 5 days after the first yellow fever vaccination. The receptors were gathered from a man aged 18 to 35 who received the YFV17D yellow fever vaccine. The CDR3 runs from the conserved cysteine through the conserved F or W. A D gene is named only where the DNA matches it firmly. Only part of the rows carry a size: once, few, many, or a class if the clone is expanded.

clone_size: few
d_call: TRBD1
v_call: TRBV27
j_call: TRBJ2-2
cdr3_aa: CASTWDRAGAGELFF
cdr3_nt: TGTGCCAGCACCTGGGACAGGGCGGGTGCCGGGGAGCTGTTTTTT

clone_size: few
d_call: .
v_call: TRBV6-1
j_call: TRBJ1-3
cdr3_aa: CASREQGTGNTIYF
cdr3_nt: TGTGCCAGCAGGGAGCAGGGAACTGGAAACACCATATATTTT

clone_size: few
d_call: TRBD1
v_call: TRBV12-3/TRBV12-4
j_call: TRBJ1-2
cdr3_aa: CASTTGVYGYTF
cdr3_nt: TGTGCCAGCACCACAGGGGTCTATGGCTACACCTTC

clone_size: .
d_call: TRBD1
v_call: TRBV29-1
j_call: TRBJ2-7
cdr3_aa: CSVEAADRGYEQYF
cdr3_nt: TGCAGCGTTGAAGCGGCTGACAGGGGTTACGAGCAGTACTTC

clone_size: few
d_call: TRBD1
v_call: TRBV5-1
j_call: TRBJ1-2
cdr3_aa: CASSVQQGADYGYTF
cdr3_nt: TGCGCCAGCAGCGTTCAACAGGGGGCTGACTATGGCTACACCTTC

clone_size: .
d_call: .
v_call: TRBV7-6
j_call: TRBJ1-2
cdr3_aa: CASSLAGDLYGYTF
cdr3_nt: TGTGCCAGCAGCTTAGCGGGGGATCTCTATGGCTACACCTTC

clone_size: few
d_call: TRBD1
v_call: TRBV9
j_call: TRBJ1-6
cdr3_aa: CASSEGGQGVLPLHF
cdr3_nt: TGTGCCAGCAGCGAGGGGGGACAGGGGGTGTTGCCCCTCCACTTT

clone_size: many
d_call: .
v_call: TRBV29-1
j_call: TRBJ2-7
cdr3_aa: CSARGAGLYEQYF
cdr3_nt: TGCAGCGCCCGGGGGGCCGGGCTCTACGAGCAGTACTTC

clone_size: .
d_call: TRBD2
v_call: TRBV11-3
j_call: TRBJ2-1
cdr3_aa: CASSPGGGKVEQFF
cdr3_nt: TGTGCCAGCAGCCCCGGGGGGGGCAAGGTTGAGCAGTTCTTC

clone_size: .
d_call: .
v_call: TRBV5-1
j_call: TRBJ1-1
cdr3_aa: CASSPQGRRQILNTEAFF
cdr3_nt: TGCGCCAGCAGCCCCCAGGGGCGACGACAGATTTTGAACACTGAAGCTTTCTTT

clone_size: .
d_call: .
v_call: TRBV7-9
j_call: TRBJ1-5
cdr3_aa: CASSLGTGGVQPQHF
cdr3_nt: TGTGCCAGCAGCTTAGGGACCGGAGGTGTGCAGCCCCAGCATTTT

clone_size: .
d_call: TRBD1
v_call: TRBV12-3/TRBV12-4
j_call: TRBJ1-5
cdr3_aa: CASSWTGKRYQPQHF
cdr3_nt: TGTGCCAGCAGTTGGACAGGCAAGAGGTATCAGCCCCAGCATTTT

clone_size: .
d_call: .
v_call: TRBV27
j_call: TRBJ2-6
cdr3_aa: CASSRLPSGANVLTF
cdr3_nt: TGTGCCAGCAGTAGACTGCCTTCGGGGGCCAACGTCCTGACTTTC